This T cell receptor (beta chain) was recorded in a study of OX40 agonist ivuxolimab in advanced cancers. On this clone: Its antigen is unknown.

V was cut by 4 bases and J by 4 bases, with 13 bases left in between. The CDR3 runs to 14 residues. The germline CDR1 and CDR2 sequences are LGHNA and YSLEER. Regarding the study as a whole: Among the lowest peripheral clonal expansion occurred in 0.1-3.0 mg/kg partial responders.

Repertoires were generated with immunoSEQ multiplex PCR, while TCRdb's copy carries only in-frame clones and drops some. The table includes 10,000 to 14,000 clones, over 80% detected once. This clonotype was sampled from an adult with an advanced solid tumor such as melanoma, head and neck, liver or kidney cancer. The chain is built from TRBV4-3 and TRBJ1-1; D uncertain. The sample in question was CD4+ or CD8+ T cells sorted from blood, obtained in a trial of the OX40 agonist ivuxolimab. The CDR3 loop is CASSLVKGITEAFF. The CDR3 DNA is TGCGCCAGCAGCCTTGTTAAAGGGATCACTGAAGCTTTCTTT.